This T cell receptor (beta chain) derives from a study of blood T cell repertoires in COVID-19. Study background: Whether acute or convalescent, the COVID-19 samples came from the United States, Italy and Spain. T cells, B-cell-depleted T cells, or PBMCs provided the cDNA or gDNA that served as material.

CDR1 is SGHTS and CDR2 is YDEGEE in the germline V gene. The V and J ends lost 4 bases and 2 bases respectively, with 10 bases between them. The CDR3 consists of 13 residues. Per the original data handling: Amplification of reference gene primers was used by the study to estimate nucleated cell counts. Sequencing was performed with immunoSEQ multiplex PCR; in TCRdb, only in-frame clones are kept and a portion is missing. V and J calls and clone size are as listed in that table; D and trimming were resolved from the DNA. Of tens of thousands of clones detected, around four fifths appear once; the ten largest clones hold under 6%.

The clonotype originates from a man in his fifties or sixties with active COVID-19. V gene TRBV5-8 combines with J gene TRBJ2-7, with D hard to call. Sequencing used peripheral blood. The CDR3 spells CASSAHLAYEQYF. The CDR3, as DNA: TGTGCCAGCAGCGCTCATTTAGCCTACGAGCAGTACTTC.